The present T cell receptor beta chain was sequenced within a study of human T cells and chemical hapten exposure. Time point denoted: patch test 1, 2 weeks after DPC sensitization. Treatment meaning: therapeutic diphenylcyclopropenone sensitization with weekly scalp DPC. This clonotype was found a few times. Germline assignment: CDR1 SGHRS and CDR2 YFSETQ. After removal of 4 bases from V and 10 bases from J, the junction contained 5 bases not matched to a gene. The CDR3 contains 12 residues. TCRdb called the RACE reads again in MiXCR, with one record for every CDR3 protein. The sample records 340,000 or so distinct CDR3 sequences, around 6.9% being singletons.

The clonotype was recovered from a woman under 30 with alopecia areata. Some clones in this sample may be carry-over from other donors' samples. Sequencing used whole blood, obtained in connection with sensitization to the hapten diphenylcyclopropenone (DPC). The chain is built from TRBV5-1 and TRBJ2-1; 7 bases are shared with TRBD1. CDR3 bases: TGCGCCAGCAGCCTGACAGGGCGAGAGCAGTTCTTC. It is translated as CASSLTGREQFF.